This T cell receptor (beta chain) was documented in a study of blood T cell repertoires in COVID-19. Study as a whole: Collection of acute and convalescent COVID-19 samples took place in the United States, Italy and Spain. PBMCs, B-cell-depleted T cells, or T cells were the source of the cDNA or gDNA that made up the material.

Methods used by the authors: Reference gene primers were amplified, and this amplification served to estimate nucleated cell counts. The protocol was immunoSEQ multiplex PCR, while the TCRdb copy is restricted to in-frame clones and leaves out a portion. Clone size and the V and J calls come from that table; the DNA yielded D and trimming. The repertoire holds some 250,000 clones, with approximately 88% as singletons. V dropped 1 base and J dropped 3; count of bases not matched to a gene: 3. Germline V CDR1 and CDR2: LGHDT, YNNKEL (reference sequence). This CDR3 comprises 15 residues. This clone has only one observation.

The sequencing input was peripheral blood. V gene TRBV3-1 (or the pseudogene TRBV3-2) combines with J gene TRBJ2-1, with TRBD2 matching 7 bases. The clonotype was recovered from a man aged 35 to 55 with acute or convalescent COVID-19. The CDR3 spells CASSQGRDYYNEQFF. CDR3 nucleotide sequence: TGTGCCAGCAGCCAAGGCCGGGACTACTACAATGAGCAGTTCTTC.